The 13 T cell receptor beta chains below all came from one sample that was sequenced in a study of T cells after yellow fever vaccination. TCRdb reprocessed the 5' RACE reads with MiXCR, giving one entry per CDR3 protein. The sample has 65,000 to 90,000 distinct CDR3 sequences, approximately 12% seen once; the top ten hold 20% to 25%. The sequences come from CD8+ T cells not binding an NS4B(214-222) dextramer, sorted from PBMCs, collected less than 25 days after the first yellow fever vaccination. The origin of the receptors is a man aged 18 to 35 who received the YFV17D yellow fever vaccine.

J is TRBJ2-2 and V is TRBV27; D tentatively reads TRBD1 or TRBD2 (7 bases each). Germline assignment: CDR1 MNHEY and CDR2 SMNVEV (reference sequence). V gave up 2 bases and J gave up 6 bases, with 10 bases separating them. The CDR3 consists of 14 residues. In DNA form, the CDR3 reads TGTGCCAGCAGTTTAGGGAGGGGGCCCGGGGAGCTGTTTTTT. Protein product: CASSLGRGPGELFF.

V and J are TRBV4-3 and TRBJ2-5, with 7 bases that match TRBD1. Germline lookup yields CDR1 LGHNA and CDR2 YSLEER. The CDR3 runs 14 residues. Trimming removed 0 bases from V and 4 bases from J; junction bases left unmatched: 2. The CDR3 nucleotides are TGCGCCAGCAGCCAAGATTCAGGGGGAGAGACCCAGTACTTC. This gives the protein CASSQDSGGETQYF.

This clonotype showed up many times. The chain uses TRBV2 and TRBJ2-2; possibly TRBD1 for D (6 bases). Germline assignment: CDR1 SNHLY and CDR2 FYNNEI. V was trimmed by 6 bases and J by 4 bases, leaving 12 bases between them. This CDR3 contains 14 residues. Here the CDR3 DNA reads TGTGCCAGCAGGGGGGCGGTTGGCACCGGGGAGCTGTTTTTT. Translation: CASRGAVGTGELFF.

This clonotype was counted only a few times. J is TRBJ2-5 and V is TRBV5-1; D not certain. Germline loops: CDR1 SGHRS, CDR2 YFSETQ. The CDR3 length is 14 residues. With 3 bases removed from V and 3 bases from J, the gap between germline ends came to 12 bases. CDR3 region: CASSSDGLEETQYF. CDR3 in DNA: TGCGCCAGCAGCTCAGACGGATTAGAAGAGACCCAGTACTTC.

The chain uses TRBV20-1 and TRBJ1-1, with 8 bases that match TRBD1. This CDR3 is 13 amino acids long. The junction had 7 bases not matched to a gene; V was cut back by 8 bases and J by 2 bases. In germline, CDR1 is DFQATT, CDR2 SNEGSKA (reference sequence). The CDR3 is CSFNRGLNTEAFF. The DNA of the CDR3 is TGCAGTTTTAACAGGGGGTTAAACACTGAAGCTTTCTTT.

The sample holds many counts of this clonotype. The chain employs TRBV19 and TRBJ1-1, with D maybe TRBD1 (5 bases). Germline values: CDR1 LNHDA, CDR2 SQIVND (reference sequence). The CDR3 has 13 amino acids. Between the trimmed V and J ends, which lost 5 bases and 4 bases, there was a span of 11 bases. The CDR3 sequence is CASSPQGPTEAFF. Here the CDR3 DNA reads TGTGCCAGTAGTCCCCAGGGCCCCACTGAAGCTTTCTTT.

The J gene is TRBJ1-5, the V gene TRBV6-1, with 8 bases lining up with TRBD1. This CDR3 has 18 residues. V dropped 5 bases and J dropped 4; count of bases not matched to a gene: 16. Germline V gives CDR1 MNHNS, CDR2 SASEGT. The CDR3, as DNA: TGTGCCAGCAGTCCCGAGGGGGGTGGGCAGGGGGCAAATCAGCCCCAGCATTTT. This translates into CASSPEGGGQGANQPQHF.

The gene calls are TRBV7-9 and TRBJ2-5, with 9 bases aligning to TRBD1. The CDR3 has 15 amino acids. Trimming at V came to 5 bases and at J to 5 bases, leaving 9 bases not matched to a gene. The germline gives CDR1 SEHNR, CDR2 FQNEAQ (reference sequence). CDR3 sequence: CASSPPGQGRETQYF. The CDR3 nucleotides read TGTGCCAGCAGCCCCCCGGGACAGGGTAGGGAGACCCAGTACTTC.

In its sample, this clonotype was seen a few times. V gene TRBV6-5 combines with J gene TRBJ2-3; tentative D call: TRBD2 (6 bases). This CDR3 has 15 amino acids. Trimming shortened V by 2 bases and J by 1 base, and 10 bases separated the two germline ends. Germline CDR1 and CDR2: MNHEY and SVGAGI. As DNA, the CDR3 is TGTGCCAGCAGTTACCCCCCGGGGGGCACAGATACGCAGTATTTT. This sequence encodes CASSYPPGGTDTQYF.

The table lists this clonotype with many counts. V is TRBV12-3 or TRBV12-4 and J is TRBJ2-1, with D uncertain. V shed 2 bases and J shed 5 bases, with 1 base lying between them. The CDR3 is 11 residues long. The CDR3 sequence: CASSLNNEQFF. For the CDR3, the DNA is TGTGCCAGCAGTTTAAACAATGAGCAGTTCTTC.

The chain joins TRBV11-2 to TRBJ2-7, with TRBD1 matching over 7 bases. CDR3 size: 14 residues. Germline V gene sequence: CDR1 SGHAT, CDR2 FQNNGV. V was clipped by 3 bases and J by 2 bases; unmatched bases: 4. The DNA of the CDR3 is TGTGCCAGCAGCTTTCTCCAGGGGGCCTACGAGCAGTACGTC. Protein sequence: CASSFLQGAYEQYV.

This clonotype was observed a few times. CDR3 amino acids: CSATPYNRGNTEAFF. CDR3 nucleotide sequence: TGCAGTGCTACACCTTATAACAGGGGGAACACTGAAGCTTTCTTT. The chain couples TRBV20-1 to TRBJ1-1, with 7 bases fitting TRBD1. This CDR3 spans 15 amino acids. Germline CDR1 and CDR2: DFQATT and SNEGSKA (reference sequence). The V gene end was trimmed by 4 bases and the J gene end by 1 base; junction bases not matched to a gene: 9.

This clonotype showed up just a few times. The chain's CDR3 is CASSKEGNQPQHF. The CDR3 nucleotides read TGTGCCAGCAGTAAGGAAGGCAATCAGCCCCAGCATTTT. The V gene is TRBV25-1, the J gene TRBJ1-5; D uncertain. Trimming stripped 5 bases from V and 2 bases from J, with 7 bases between. The germline CDR1 and CDR2 sequences are MGHDK and SYGVNS. This CDR3 contains 13 residues.